The clone carrying this T cell receptor beta chain occurred a few times. The antigen is undetermined. Germline values: CDR1 SGDLS, CDR2 YYNGEE. The CDR3 sequence is 15 residues long. Losses at the gene ends were 2 bases for V and 4 bases for J; bases not matched to a gene: 7. This sample was taken from a study of cytomegalovirus exposure and HLA in healthy donors. Study-level findings and limits: V- and J-gene trimming of TCR beta was linked (in a later analysis) to a missense DCLRE1C variant. The later analysis indicated that the majority of CMV-associated TCR beta chains appeared HLA-restricted. Sequences of the TCR beta chain were said to predict the HLA-A and HLA-B alleles of most subjects accurately.

Both 60 Vbeta primers and 13 Jbeta primers went into the PCR. Clones were read by immunoSEQ multiplex PCR, and TCRdb kept only the in-frame ones, dropping some. This sample yields 150,000 to 200,000 clones, of which 70% to 85% are seen a single time; 2.2% belongs to the top ten. This TCR was sampled from a man aged 45 to 65 in good health and CMV-seropositive. The chain employs TRBV9 and TRBJ2-5; 8 bases match TRBD2. Sequencing was carried out using PBMCs. The CDR3 region is CASSVAGGPGETQYF. Here the CDR3 DNA reads TGTGCCAGCAGCGTTGCGGGGGGACCCGGAGAGACCCAGTACTTC.